The clone carrying this T cell receptor (beta chain) turned up a few times. Its antigen is currently unknown. CDR1 and CDR2 from the germline V gene are DFQATT and SNEGSKA (reference sequence). The junction had 6 bases not matched to a gene; V was cut back by 2 bases and J by 6 bases. The CDR3 sequence is 14 residues long. The data were obtained in a study of early T cells in non-severe SARS-CoV-2 infection. Study as a whole: Sequencing targeted bulk RNA from unsorted whole blood, leaving chains unpaired.

Separate cDNA molecules each had unique molecular identifiers attached to them. Each CDR3 protein is one row after TCRdb ran MiXCR on the 5' RACE reads. The data hold 53,000 or so distinct CDR3 sequences, with around 7.7% observed a single time. Study-level results: Database matching using VDJdb favored anti-spike CD8 responses, with private and CD4 specificities left missing.

Sequenced sample: whole blood. J is TRBJ2-2 and V is TRBV20-1; 7 bases match TRBD2. This TCR derives from an adult who was a healthcare worker with PCR-confirmed SARS-CoV-2 infection or an uninfected control (not recorded which). CDR3 amino acids: CSARNGGTAGELFF. The CDR3 DNA reads as TGCAGTGCTAGAAACGGGGGGACGGCCGGGGAGCTGTTTTTT.